These T cell receptor beta chains were read from a single sample in a study of blood T cell repertoires in COVID-19. TCRdb's table, derived via immunoSEQ multiplex PCR, lists solely in-frame clones and lacks some. In the table there are 120,000 to 150,000 clones, just under 90% of which are singletons. Sequenced: peripheral blood. The receptors were gathered from a woman between 35 and 50 years old with acute or convalescent COVID-19. CDR3s include the opening cysteine and the closing phenylalanine or tryptophan. A D gene is named only where the DNA matches it firmly. Not every row has a clone size; where given, it reads once, few, many or a size class.

>-|-|13|TRBJ1-2|TRBV4-3
TGCGCCAGCAGCCAAGATGAGACTCGGGGCTACACCTTC
CASSQDETRGYTF
>few|-|16|TRBJ2-1|TRBV6-2/TRBV6-3
TGTGCCAGCAGTCCCTGGTCCTTGAGGTCCTACAATGAGCAGTTCTTC
CASSPWSLRSYNEQFF
>-|-|14|TRBJ1-2|TRBV10-3
TGTGCCATCAGTGAGTCCGGGGTTGGGTATGGCTACACCTTC
CAISESGVGYGYTF
>few|TRBD1|15|TRBJ1-6|TRBV27
TGTGCCAGCAAGATACAGGGGCCGTATAATTCACCCCTCCACTTT
CASKIQGPYNSPLHF
>-|-|13|TRBJ2-1|TRBV6-2/TRBV6-3
TGTGCCAGCAGTTACTCCTTCAGGGGGGCGCAGTTCTTC
CASSYSFRGAQFF
>few|-|11|TRBJ1-2|TRBV20-1
TGCAGTGCTACCTGGCAGGGTGGCTACACCTTC
CSATWQGGYTF
>-|-|11|TRBJ1-1|TRBV20-1
TGCAGTGCTAGACTCAACACTGAAGCTTTCTTT
CSARLNTEAFF
>-|-|14|TRBJ1-4|TRBV7-8
TGTGCCAGCAAGAGTCAACAGGTTCCTGAAAAACTGTTTTTT
CASKSQQVPEKLFF
>-|-|14|TRBJ1-1|TRBV5-1
TGCGCCAGCAGCTTTAGGGGTATGAACACTGAAGCTTTCTTT
CASSFRGMNTEAFF
>-|-|15|TRBJ1-1|TRBV11-2
TGTGCCAGCAGCTTACATGAAGGAGTGAACACTGAAGCTTTCTTT
CASSLHEGVNTEAFF
>-|TRBD1|15|TRBJ2-1|TRBV6-5
TGTGCCAGCCGACTCACCGGGACAGGGAACAATGAGCAGTTCTTC
CASRLTGTGNNEQFF
>-|TRBD1|16|TRBJ2-7|TRBV7-9
TGTGCCAGCAGCCCTCGACAGACAGGGGATCCCTACGAGCAGTACTTC
CASSPRQTGDPYEQYF
>-|-|14|TRBJ1-5|TRBV6-4
TGTGCCAGCAGTCCGGAAGGGGGTGGTGGGCCCCAGCATTTT
CASSPEGGGGPQHF
>few|TRBD1|14|TRBJ2-7|TRBV5-4
TGTGCCAGCACCCAAGGGGAGACAGGGAACGAGCAGTACTTC
CASTQGETGNEQYF
>-|TRBD1|16|TRBJ2-1|TRBV5-4
TGTGCCAGCAGCTTGCCAAAGGACAGGTTTCACAATGAGCAGTTCTTC
CASSLPKDRFHNEQFF
>-|TRBD2|16|TRBJ2-2|TRBV10-3
TGTGCCATCAGTGACTTAAGCGGGGGTAACACCGGGGAGCTGTTTTTT
CAISDLSGGNTGELFF